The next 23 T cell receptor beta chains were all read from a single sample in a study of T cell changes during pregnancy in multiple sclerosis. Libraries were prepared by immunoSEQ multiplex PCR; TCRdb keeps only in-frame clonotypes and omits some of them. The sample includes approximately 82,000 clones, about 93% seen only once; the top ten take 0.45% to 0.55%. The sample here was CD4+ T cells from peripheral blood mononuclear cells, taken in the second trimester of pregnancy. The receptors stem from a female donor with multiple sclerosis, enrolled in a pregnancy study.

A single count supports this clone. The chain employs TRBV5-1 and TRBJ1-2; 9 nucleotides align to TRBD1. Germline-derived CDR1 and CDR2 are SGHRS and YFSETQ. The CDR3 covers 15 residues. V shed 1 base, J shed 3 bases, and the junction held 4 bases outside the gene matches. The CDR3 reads CASSLLQGADYGYTF. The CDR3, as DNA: TGCGCCAGCAGCTTGTTACAGGGGGCGGACTATGGCTACACCTTC.

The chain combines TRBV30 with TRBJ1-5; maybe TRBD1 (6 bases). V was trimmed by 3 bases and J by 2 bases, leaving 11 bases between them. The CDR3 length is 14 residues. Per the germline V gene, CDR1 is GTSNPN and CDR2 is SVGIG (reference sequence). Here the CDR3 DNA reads TGTGCCTGGAGCCGCGGACAGCGCAATCAGCCCCAGCATTTT. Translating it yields CAWSRGQRNQPQHF.

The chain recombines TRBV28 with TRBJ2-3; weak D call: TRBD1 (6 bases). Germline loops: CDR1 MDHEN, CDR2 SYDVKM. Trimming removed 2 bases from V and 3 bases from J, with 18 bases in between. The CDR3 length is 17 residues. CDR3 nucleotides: TGTGCCAGCAGTTTACTTGGGGGCTTAGGTAGGACAGATACGCAGTATTTT. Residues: CASSLLGGLGRTDTQYF.

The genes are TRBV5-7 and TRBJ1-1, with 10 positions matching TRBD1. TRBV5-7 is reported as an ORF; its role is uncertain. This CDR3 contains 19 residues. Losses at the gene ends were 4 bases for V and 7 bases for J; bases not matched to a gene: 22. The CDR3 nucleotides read TGTGCCAGCAGCCCCCCTCCACCCGACAGGGGGCGATTTTATGGTGAAGCTTTCTTT. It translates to CASSPPPPDRGRFYGEAFF.

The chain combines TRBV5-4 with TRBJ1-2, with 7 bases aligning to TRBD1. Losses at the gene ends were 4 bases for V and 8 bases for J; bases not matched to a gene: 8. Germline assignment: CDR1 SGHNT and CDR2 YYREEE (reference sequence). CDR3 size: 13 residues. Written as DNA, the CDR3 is TGTGCCAGCAGCCTTACAGGGGCGGGGGGCTACACCTTC. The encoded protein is CASSLTGAGGYTF.

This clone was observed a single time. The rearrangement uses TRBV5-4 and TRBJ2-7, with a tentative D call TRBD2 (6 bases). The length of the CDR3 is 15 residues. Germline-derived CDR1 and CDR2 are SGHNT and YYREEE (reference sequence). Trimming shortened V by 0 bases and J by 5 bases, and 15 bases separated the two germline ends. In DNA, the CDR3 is TGTGCCAGCAGCTTGGCCTGGCGGGATGGGAACGAGCAGTACTTC. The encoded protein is CASSLAWRDGNEQYF. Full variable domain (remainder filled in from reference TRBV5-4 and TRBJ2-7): ETGVTQSPTHLIKTRGQQVTLRCSSQSGHNTVSWYQQALGQGPQFIFQYYREEENGRGNFPPRFSGLQFPNYSSELNVNALELDDSALYLCASSLAWRDGNEQYFGPGTRLTVT.

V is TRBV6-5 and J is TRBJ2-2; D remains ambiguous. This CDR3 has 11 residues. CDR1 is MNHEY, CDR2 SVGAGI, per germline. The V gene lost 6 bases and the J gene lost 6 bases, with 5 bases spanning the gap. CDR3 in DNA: TGTGCCAGCAGGGCAGCCGGGGAGCTGTTTTTT. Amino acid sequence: CASRAAGELFF.

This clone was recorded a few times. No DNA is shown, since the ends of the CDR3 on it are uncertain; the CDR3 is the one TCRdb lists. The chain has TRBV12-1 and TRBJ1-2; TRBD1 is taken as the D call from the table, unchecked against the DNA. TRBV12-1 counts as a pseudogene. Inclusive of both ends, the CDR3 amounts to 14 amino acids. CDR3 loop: CASSFGTGNYGYTF.

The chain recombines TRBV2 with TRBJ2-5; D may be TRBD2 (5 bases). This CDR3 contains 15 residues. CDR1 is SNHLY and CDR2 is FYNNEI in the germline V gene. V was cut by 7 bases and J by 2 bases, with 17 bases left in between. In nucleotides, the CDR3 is TGTGCCAGCACCTCCCGGAGGAGCCGACAAGAGACCCAGTACTTC. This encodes CASTSRRSRQETQYF.

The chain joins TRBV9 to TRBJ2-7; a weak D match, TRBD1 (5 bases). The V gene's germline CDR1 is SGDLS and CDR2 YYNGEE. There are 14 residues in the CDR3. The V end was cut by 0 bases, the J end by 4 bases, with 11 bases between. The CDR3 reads CASSVAMGRYEQYF. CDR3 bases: TGTGCCAGCAGCGTAGCAATGGGGCGGTACGAGCAGTACTTC.

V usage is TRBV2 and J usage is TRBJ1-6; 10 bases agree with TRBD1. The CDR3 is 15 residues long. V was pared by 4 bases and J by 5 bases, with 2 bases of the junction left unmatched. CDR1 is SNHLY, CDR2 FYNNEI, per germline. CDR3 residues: CASSGDRGNNSPLHF. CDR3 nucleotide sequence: TGTGCCAGCAGTGGGGACAGGGGCAATAATTCACCCCTCCACTTT.

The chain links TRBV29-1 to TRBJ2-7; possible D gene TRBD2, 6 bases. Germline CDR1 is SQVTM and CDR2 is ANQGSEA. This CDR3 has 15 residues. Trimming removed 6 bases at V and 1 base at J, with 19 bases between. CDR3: CSVGGERLASYEQYF. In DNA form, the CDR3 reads TGCAGCGTGGGAGGCGAGAGACTCGCGTCCTACGAGCAGTACTTC.

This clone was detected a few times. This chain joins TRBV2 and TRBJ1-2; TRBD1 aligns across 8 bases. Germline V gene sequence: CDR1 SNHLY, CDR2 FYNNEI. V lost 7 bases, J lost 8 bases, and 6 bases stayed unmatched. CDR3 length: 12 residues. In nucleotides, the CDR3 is TGTGCCAGCACCCCGGACAGGGAGGGCTACACCTTC. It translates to CASTPDREGYTF.

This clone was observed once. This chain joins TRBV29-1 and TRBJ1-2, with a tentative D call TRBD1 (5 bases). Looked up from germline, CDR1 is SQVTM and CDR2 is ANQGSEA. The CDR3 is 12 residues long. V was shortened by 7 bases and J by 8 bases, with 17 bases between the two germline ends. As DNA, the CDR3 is TGCAGCGCCCGGGGGGGGGTCGGCGGCTACACCTTC. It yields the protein CSARGGVGGYTF.

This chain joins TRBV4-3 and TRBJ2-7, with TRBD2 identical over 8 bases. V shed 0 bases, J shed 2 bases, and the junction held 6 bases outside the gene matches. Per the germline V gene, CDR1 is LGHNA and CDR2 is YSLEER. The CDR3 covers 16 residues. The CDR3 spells CASSQEVRGGAYEQYF. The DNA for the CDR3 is TGCGCCAGCAGCCAAGAAGTACGGGGGGGCGCCTACGAGCAGTACTTC.

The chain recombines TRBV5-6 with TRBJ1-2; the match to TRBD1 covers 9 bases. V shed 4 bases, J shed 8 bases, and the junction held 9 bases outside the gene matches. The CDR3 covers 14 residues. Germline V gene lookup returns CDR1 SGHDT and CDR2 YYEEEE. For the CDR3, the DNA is TGTGCCAGCAGCGGAACCGGGACAGGGTACGGCTACACCTTC. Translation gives CASSGTGTGYGYTF.

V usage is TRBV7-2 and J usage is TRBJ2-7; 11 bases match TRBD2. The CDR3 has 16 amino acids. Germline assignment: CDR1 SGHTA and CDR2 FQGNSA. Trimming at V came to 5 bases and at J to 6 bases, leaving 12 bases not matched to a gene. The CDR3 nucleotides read TGTGCCAGCAGCCCATTTTATAGCGGGAGGGCCGGCGAGCAGTACTTC. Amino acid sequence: CASSPFYSGRAGEQYF.

CDR3 coding DNA: TGCGCCAGCAGCCAAGGACGGGGATGGGGAGGCCCCGGGGAGCTGTTTTTT. Translating gives CASSQGRGWGGPGELFF. The gene calls are TRBV4-1 and TRBJ2-2; D is perhaps TRBD2 (6 bases). Germline values: CDR1 MGHRA, CDR2 YSYEKL. This CDR3 is 17 amino acids long. The V end lost 1 base, the J end lost 6 bases, and 18 bases lay between the germline ends.

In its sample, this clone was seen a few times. In DNA, the CDR3 is TGCAGTGCTAGTGAGACTGAAGCTTTCTTT. It encodes CSASETEAFF. The chain links TRBV20-1 to TRBJ1-1; D is ambiguous. V was shortened by 3 bases and J by 5 bases, with 4 bases between the two germline ends. CDR1 DFQATT and CDR2 SNEGSKA come from the germline V gene (reference sequence). The CDR3 covers 10 residues.

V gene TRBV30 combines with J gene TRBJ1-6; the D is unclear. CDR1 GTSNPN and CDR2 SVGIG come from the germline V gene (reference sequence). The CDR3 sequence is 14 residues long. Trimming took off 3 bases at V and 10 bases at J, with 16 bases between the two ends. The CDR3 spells CAWRDGGARSPLHF. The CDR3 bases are TGTGCCTGGAGGGACGGAGGAGCAAGATCACCCCTCCACTTT.

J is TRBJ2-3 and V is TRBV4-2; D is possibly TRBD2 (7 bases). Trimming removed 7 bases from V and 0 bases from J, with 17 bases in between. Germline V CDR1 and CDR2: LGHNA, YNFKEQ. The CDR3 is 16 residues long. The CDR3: CASKGGGRTSTDTQYF. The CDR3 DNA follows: TGTGCCAGCAAAGGGGGAGGGCGTACTAGCACAGATACGCAGTATTTT.

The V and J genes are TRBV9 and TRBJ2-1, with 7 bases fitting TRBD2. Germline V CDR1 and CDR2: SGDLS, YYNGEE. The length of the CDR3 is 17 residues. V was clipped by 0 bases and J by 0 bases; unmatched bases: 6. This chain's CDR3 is CASSVGASGLSYNEQFF. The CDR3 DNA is TGTGCCAGCAGCGTAGGTGCTAGCGGTCTCTCCTACAATGAGCAGTTCTTC. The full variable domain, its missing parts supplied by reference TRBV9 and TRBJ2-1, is DSGVTQTPKHLITATGQRVTLRCSPRSGDLSVYWYQQSLDQGLQFLIQYYNGEERAKGNILERFSAQQFPDLHSELNLSSLELGDSALYFCASSVGASGLSYNEQFFGPGTRLTVL.

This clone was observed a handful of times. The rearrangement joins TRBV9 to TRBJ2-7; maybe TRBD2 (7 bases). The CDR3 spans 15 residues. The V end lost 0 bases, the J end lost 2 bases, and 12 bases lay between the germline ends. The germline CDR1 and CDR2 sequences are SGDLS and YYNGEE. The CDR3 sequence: CASSVEPGGPYEQYF. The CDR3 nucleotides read TGTGCCAGCAGCGTAGAACCGGGGGGCCCCTACGAGCAGTACTTC.